Listed below are T cell receptor beta chains from one sample, sequenced in a study of blood T cell repertoires in COVID-19. Some clones are missing from TCRdb's copy, which holds only in-frame ones; the method was immunoSEQ multiplex PCR. The data show a few hundred thousand clones, almost 90% seen once. The source material was PBMCs or T cells enriched from blood (not recorded which). These receptor sequences come from a man aged 25 to 40 who had been exposed to COVID-19. The CDR3 runs from the conserved cysteine through the conserved F or W. A D gene is named only where the DNA matches it firmly. Some rows mark clone size as missing; the rest say once, few, many or name a class of expanded clone.

TRBD2,TRBV30,once,TRBJ2-3,15,CALGLAGGSTDTQYF,TGTGCCCTGGGGCTAGCGGGGGGGAGCACAGATACGCAGTATTTT
NA,TRBV7-9,few,TRBJ1-6,11,CASSDPGGVRF,TGTGCCAGCAGCGACCCCGGAGGGGTCCGCTTT
TRBD1,TRBV2,NA,TRBJ1-3,15,CASSIPGGTGNTIYF,TGTGCCAGCAGTATCCCAGGGGGCACGGGAAACACCATATATTTT
NA,TRBV30,NA,TRBJ1-2,12,CAWNLNSHGYTF,TGTGCCTGGAACTTGAACTCCCATGGCTACACCTTC
TRBD1,TRBV5-1,NA,TRBJ2-5,15,CASSNGTGPGETQYF,TGCGCCAGCAGCAACGGGACAGGGCCAGGGGAGACCCAGTACTTC
TRBD2,TRBV4-2,NA,TRBJ2-3,16,CASSQDKRGSEDTQYF,TGTGCCAGCAGCCAAGATAAGCGGGGTTCGGAAGATACGCAGTATTTT
TRBD1,TRBV19,NA,TRBJ1-5,15,CASSSLGQGGQPQHF,TGTGCCAGTAGTTCCCTCGGACAGGGCGGGCAGCCCCAGCATTTT
TRBD2,TRBV5-1,NA,TRBJ2-1,15,CASSLVAGGQDEQFF,TGCGCCAGCAGCTTGGTAGCGGGGGGGCAAGATGAGCAGTTCTTC
TRBD1,TRBV25-1,NA,TRBJ1-1,13,CASSADRVTEAFF,TGTGCCAGCAGTGCGGACAGGGTGACTGAAGCTTTCTTT
NA,TRBV11-2,NA,TRBJ1-5,15,CASSLDPSANQPQHF,TGTGCCAGCAGCTTAGATCCCTCTGCGAATCAGCCCCAGCATTTT
TRBD1,TRBV5-1,NA,TRBJ1-3,16,CASSPSQGVSGNTIYF,TGCGCCAGCAGCCCATCACAGGGGGTTTCTGGAAACACCATATATTTT
TRBD2,TRBV11-3,NA,TRBJ2-3,17,CASSFRGLAGGGDTQYF,TGTGCCAGCAGCTTCCGTGGACTAGCGGGGGGAGGGGATACGCAGTATTTT
NA,TRBV5-1,NA,TRBJ2-1,13,CASSSEPYSEQFF,TGCGCCAGCAGCTCCGAGCCCTACAGTGAGCAGTTCTTC
TRBD1,TRBV11-2,NA,TRBJ1-2,16,CASSLVTGQGAYGYTF,TGTGCCAGCAGCTTAGTTACGGGACAGGGAGCCTATGGCTACACCTTC
NA,TRBV29-1,once,TRBJ2-1,16,CSVEGPGLRSYNEQFF,TGCAGCGTTGAAGGTCCGGGACTCCGCTCCTACAATGAGCAGTTCTTC
NA,TRBV30,NA,TRBJ1-1,13,CAWSAQGYTEAFF,TGTGCCTGGAGTGCCCAGGGTTACACTGAAGCTTTCTTT
NA,TRBV15,NA,TRBJ1-6,16,CATSRDPGRGNSPLHF,TGTGCCACCAGCAGAGATCCCGGGAGAGGGAATTCACCCCTCCACTTT
TRBD2,TRBV5-4,NA,TRBJ2-5,13,CASGREGQETQYF,TGTGCCAGCGGCCGGGAGGGCCAGGAGACCCAGTACTTC
TRBD1,TRBV7-6,once,TRBJ2-1,19,CASSKTRTGGLSSYNEQFF,TGTGCCAGCAGCAAAACTCGGACAGGGGGCCTAAGCTCCTACAATGAGCAGTTCTTC
NA,TRBV25-1,NA,TRBJ1-1,13,CASSERWNTEAFF,TGTGCCAGCAGTGAGAGATGGAACACTGAAGCTTTCTTT
NA,TRBV30,NA,TRBJ2-7,11,CAWSTRDKQYF,TGTGCCTGGAGTACCCGGGACAAGCAGTACTTC
TRBD2,TRBV5-4,once,TRBJ2-5,15,CASSLASGGGETQYF,TGTGCCAGCAGCTTGGCTAGCGGGGGCGGGGAGACCCAGTACTTC
NA,TRBV20-1,many,TRBJ2-7,11,CSARGRYEQYF,TGCAGTGCTAGGGGGCGGTACGAGCAGTACTTC
TRBD1,TRBV6-6,NA,TRBJ2-5,16,CASSYSKTGGAQTQYF,TGTGCCAGCAGTTACTCGAAGACAGGGGGCGCGCAGACCCAGTACTTC
NA,TRBV2,NA,TRBJ1-2,15,CASSEWSGTNYGYTF,TGTGCCAGCAGTGAGTGGTCAGGCACTAACTATGGCTACACCTTC
NA,TRBV7-9,NA,TRBJ1-1,14,CASSFAHRGGEAFF,TGTGCCAGCAGTTTCGCCCATCGCGGCGGTGAAGCTTTCTTT
NA,TRBV7-3,NA,TRBJ1-6,12,CASSLTVGPLHF,TGTGCCAGCAGCTTAACAGTCGGACCCCTCCACTTT
NA,TRBV7-9,NA,TRBJ2-5,12,CASSLVEGTQYF,TGTGCCAGCAGCTTAGTGGAGGGGACCCAGTACTTC